Below, 27 T cell receptor beta chains from the same sample are listed, as sequenced in a study of identical twins. TCRdb itself ran the 5' RACE reads through MiXCR, one entry per CDR3 protein. This table has around 680,000 distinct CDR3 sequences, approximately 9% appearing once. The same data also contributed to another study, on yellow fever vaccine responses in identical twins.

Sequenced input: PBMCs. The receptors come from a young woman in good health.

Many counts were recorded for this clonotype. The chain has TRBV29-1 and TRBJ2-7; 8 nucleotides align to TRBD1. CDR1 and CDR2 (germline): SQVTM, ANQGSEA. Trimming took 6 bases from V and 6 from J; bases not matched to a gene: 7. There are 12 residues in the CDR3. The CDR3 region is CSVLGQGGEQYF. The DNA of the CDR3 is TGCAGCGTCCTTGGACAGGGTGGCGAGCAGTACTTC.

The V call is TRBV20-1, the J call TRBJ1-2; D possibly corresponds to TRBD1 (5 bases). The length of the CDR3 is 12 residues. The V end lost 5 bases, the J end lost 6 bases, and 13 bases lay between the germline ends. Germline-derived CDR1 and CDR2 are DFQATT and SNEGSKA (reference sequence). CDR3 bases: TGCAGTGCTCAGATCCCGGGACATGGCTACACCTTC. This codes for CSAQIPGHGYTF.

V usage is TRBV4-3 and J usage is TRBJ2-7; D may be TRBD2 (5 bases). Germline V gene sequence: CDR1 LGHNA, CDR2 YSLEER. The CDR3 has 17 amino acids. The V end was cut by 1 base, the J end by 2 bases, with 18 bases between. The CDR3: CASSQGSGSYRAYEQYF. CDR3 DNA: TGCGCCAGCAGCCAAGGCTCGGGAAGTTACCGGGCCTACGAGCAGTACTTC.

This clonotype turned up a few times. V gene TRBV28 combines with J gene TRBJ1-4; D remains unclear. CDR1 and CDR2 (germline): MDHEN, SYDVKM. CDR3 size: 15 residues. V lost 3 bases, J lost 6 bases, and 14 bases lay in between. CDR3 in DNA: TGTGCCAGCAGTTTTAATCGGGGTTCGGATGAAAAACTGTTTTTT. Translating gives CASSFNRGSDEKLFF.

The chain recombines TRBV10-3 with TRBJ2-7, with D tentatively TRBD2 (5 bases). The CDR3 length is 13 residues. Per the germline V gene, CDR1 is ENHRY and CDR2 is SYGVKD. V was trimmed by 10 bases and J by 3 bases, leaving 16 bases between them. Written as DNA, the CDR3 is TGTGCCAACGGGGTGGACCCAGACTACGAGCAGTACTTC. It encodes CANGVDPDYEQYF.

The chain combines TRBV6-2 or TRBV6-3 with TRBJ2-6, with D possibly matching TRBD1 (5 bases). Per germline, CDR1 MNHEY and CDR2 SVGEGT. The CDR3 runs 15 residues. The V end lost 8 bases, the J end lost 0 bases, and 11 bases lay between the germline ends. For the CDR3, the DNA is TGTGCCAGCGACAGTACCGGCTCTGGGGCCAACGTCCTGACTTTC. It translates to CASDSTGSGANVLTF.

The CDR3 spells CASSPVGGSSYEQYF. CDR3 nucleotides: TGTGCCAGCAGCCCGGTGGGGGGGAGCTCCTACGAGCAGTACTTC. The chain links TRBV5-5 to TRBJ2-7; 7 bases are a match to TRBD2. Germline trimming cut 4 bases from V and 0 bases from J; bases unmatched to any gene: 7. The germline gives CDR1 SGHKS, CDR2 YYEKEE (reference sequence). The CDR3 has 15 amino acids.

This clonotype was picked up a small number of times. The chain's CDR3 is CSARDQGREKLFF. DNA of the CDR3: TGCAGTGCTAGAGATCAAGGGCGAGAAAAACTGTTTTTT. The chain employs TRBV20-1 and TRBJ1-4; D unclear. The CDR3 is 13 amino acids. Germline V CDR1 and CDR2: DFQATT, SNEGSKA (reference sequence). V was pared by 0 bases and J by 8 bases, with 10 bases between.

The chain joins TRBV4-3 to TRBJ2-5, with D hard to call. The CDR3 totals 16 residues. V shed 0 bases and J shed 4 bases, with 15 bases lying between them. The germline gives CDR1 LGHNA, CDR2 YSLEER. The CDR3 loop reads CASSQDVTRQGETQYF. The CDR3 DNA reads TGCGCCAGCAGCCAAGATGTCACAAGACAAGGAGAGACCCAGTACTTC.

This chain uses TRBV24-1 with TRBJ2-3; D unresolved. The germline V gene encodes CDR1 KGHDR and CDR2 SFDVKD. The CDR3 sequence is 13 residues long. The V gene lost 0 bases and the J gene lost 6 bases, with 6 bases spanning the gap. The CDR3 here is CATSDLIPDTQYF. In DNA form, the CDR3 reads TGTGCCACCAGTGATTTGATCCCCGATACGCAGTATTTT.

This clonotype was found many times. V is TRBV10-3 and J is TRBJ2-2, with 12 bases that match TRBD2. The CDR3 has 18 residues. V trimming: 4 bases; J trimming: 2 bases; junction bases outside the gene matches: 8. Germline V gene sequence: CDR1 ENHRY, CDR2 SYGVKD. CDR3: CAISARTSGAFNTGELFF. The CDR3 DNA is TGTGCCATCAGTGCTCGGACTAGCGGGGCATTTAACACCGGGGAGCTGTTTTTT.

This clonotype was seen a handful of times. This chain joins TRBV27 and TRBJ2-1; D perhaps matches TRBD1 (6 bases). The CDR3 runs to 17 residues. CDR1 MNHEY and CDR2 SMNVEV come from the germline V gene (reference sequence). The V end was cut by 5 bases, the J end by 0 bases, with 17 bases between. The CDR3 nucleotides are TGTGCCAGCAGTCCACAGACAGGCGTTAGCTCCTACAATGAGCAGTTCTTC. Encoded protein: CASSPQTGVSSYNEQFF.

In this sample, this clonotype turned up many times. The chain recombines TRBV15 with TRBJ2-1; 8 bases match TRBD1. V shed 5 bases, J shed 14 bases, and the junction held 8 bases outside the gene matches. From germline, CDR1 is LNHNV and CDR2 YYDKDF (reference sequence). The CDR3 has 12 amino acids. CDR3 in amino acids: CATSATGTGKFF. In DNA, the CDR3 is TGTGCCACCAGCGCAACCGGGACAGGAAAGTTCTTC.

This clonotype was recorded a few times. The rearrangement joins TRBV19 to TRBJ2-1; a weak D match, TRBD2 (7 bases). The germline V gene has CDR1 LNHDA and CDR2 SQIVND (reference sequence). Trimming shortened V by 0 bases and J by 4 bases, and 19 bases separated the two germline ends. This CDR3 spans 18 amino acids. CDR3 sequence: CASSIDGAGGGLYNEQFF. The CDR3 coding sequence is TGTGCCAGTAGTATAGATGGAGCGGGCGGGGGCCTGTACAATGAGCAGTTCTTC.

V and J are TRBV27 and TRBJ2-3, with 10 bases matching TRBD1. The germline V gene has CDR1 MNHEY and CDR2 SMNVEV (reference sequence). The CDR3 spans 16 residues. V lost 7 bases and J lost 4; bases outside the gene matches: 11. The DNA for the CDR3 is TGTGCCAGCACCAATAAACCGGGACAGGGGTCAGATACGCAGTATTTT. It specifies CASTNKPGQGSDTQYF.

A few counts support this clonotype. In DNA form, the CDR3 reads TGTGCCAGCAGCGTGGGACTAGGAAGCACAGATACGCAGTATTTT. Translated: CASSVGLGSTDTQYF. The rearrangement joins TRBV9 to TRBJ2-3, with 8 positions matching TRBD2. Trimming at V came to 2 bases and at J to 0 bases, leaving 2 bases not matched to a gene. The germline gives CDR1 SGDLS, CDR2 YYNGEE. The CDR3 length is 15 residues.

This clonotype showed up many times. V and J are TRBV12-3 or TRBV12-4 and TRBJ1-3, with D tentatively TRBD1 (5 bases). V dropped 6 bases and J dropped 4 bases, with 10 bases sitting between them. The CDR3 has 13 residues. CDR3 protein: CASSRTPGNTIYF. In nucleotides, the CDR3 is TGTGCCAGCAGCAGGACACCAGGAAACACCATATATTTT.

This clonotype occurred many times. This rearrangement joins TRBV4-2 to TRBJ2-1; a weak D match, TRBD2 (6 bases). Germline V gives CDR1 LGHNA, CDR2 YNFKEQ. The CDR3 sequence is 15 residues long. V dropped 5 bases and J dropped 6 bases, with 17 bases sitting between them. In DNA, the CDR3 is TGTGCCAGCAGCGGACGGACTATCCCTTTCAATGAGCAGTTCTTC. Amino acids: CASSGRTIPFNEQFF.

This clonotype was counted at least ten times. The gene calls are TRBV12-3 or TRBV12-4 and TRBJ2-5, with D perhaps matching TRBD2 (5 bases). Trimming shortened V by 7 bases and J by 2 bases, and 17 bases separated the two germline ends. CDR3 length: 15 residues. CDR3 protein: CASTSRGFGQETQYF. As DNA, the CDR3 is TGTGCCAGCACCTCCCGGGGTTTCGGACAAGAGACCCAGTACTTC.

V and J are TRBV25-1 and TRBJ2-7; D is uncertain. V lost 6 bases and J lost 5, with 17 bases in between. The CDR3 sequence is 14 residues long. CDR1 and CDR2 (germline): MGHDK, SYGVNS. The CDR3 sequence is CASSRIDLENEQYF. CDR3 in DNA: TGTGCCAGCAGCAGAATCGATTTAGAAAACGAGCAGTACTTC.

There are many counts of this clonotype. This chain links TRBV5-1 with TRBJ2-3, with D hard to call. Trimming left V 6 bases short and J 1 base short, with 12 bases between. Germline CDR1 and CDR2: SGHRS and YFSETQ. The CDR3 is made up of 14 amino acids. DNA of the CDR3: TGCGCCAGCACGAGCGTCAGTCGCACAGATACGCAGTATTTT. It is translated as CASTSVSRTDTQYF.

V and J are TRBV28 and TRBJ1-2; TRBD1 is a possible D gene (6 bases). CDR1 and CDR2 (germline): MDHEN, SYDVKM. This CDR3 is built from 12 residues. Trimming took 6 bases from V and 4 from J, leaving 9 bases between them. The CDR3 nucleotides are TGTGCCAGCAGACAGGGATTCTATGGCTACACCTTC. Residues: CASRQGFYGYTF.

The chain is built from TRBV6-5 and TRBJ2-5, with a tentative D call TRBD2 (6 bases). CDR3 length equals 15 residues. Trimming took 1 base from V and 4 from J, leaving 13 bases between them. The germline gives CDR1 MNHEY, CDR2 SVGAGI. CDR3 sequence: CASSYLGLPTETQYF. The CDR3 nucleotides are TGTGCCAGCAGTTACTTGGGACTCCCCACAGAGACCCAGTACTTC.

This clonotype has at least ten counts. The chain has TRBV5-4 and TRBJ2-3, with TRBD2 matching 10 bases. Germline trimming cut 4 bases from V and 2 bases from J; bases unmatched to any gene: 7. Germline V gene lookup returns CDR1 SGHNT and CDR2 YYREEE (reference sequence). The CDR3 covers 16 residues. CDR3 bases: TGTGCCAGCAGCCTTCGGACTAGCGGCAACACAGATACGCAGTATTTT. Translating gives CASSLRTSGNTDTQYF.

This clonotype was counted ten times or more. The gene calls are TRBV25-1 and TRBJ2-1, with TRBD2 identical over 7 bases. After removal of 6 bases from V and 6 bases from J, the junction contained 2 bases not matched to a gene. The CDR3 runs to 12 residues. Looked up from germline, CDR1 is MGHDK and CDR2 is SYGVNS. The CDR3 protein is CASSTSANEQFF. DNA of the CDR3: TGTGCCAGCAGCACTAGCGCCAATGAGCAGTTCTTC.

This sequence joins TRBV3-1 and TRBJ2-3, with 12 bases that match TRBD2. From germline, CDR1 is LGHDT and CDR2 YNNKEL (reference sequence). The CDR3 loop spans 16 amino acids. V lost 4 bases and J lost 5; bases outside the gene matches: 7. CDR3 nucleotide sequence: TGTGCCAGCAGCCCATGGACTAGCGGGGCAGTAGATACGCAGTATTTT. Translation gives CASSPWTSGAVDTQYF.

This chain joins TRBV12-3 or TRBV12-4 and TRBJ2-3, with a possible D match to TRBD2 (5 bases). V lost 8 bases, J lost 1 base, and 13 bases lay in between. The CDR3 has 14 residues. The CDR3 protein is CASGRPEGTDTQYF. The CDR3 DNA follows: TGTGCCAGCGGAAGGCCGGAGGGCACAGATACGCAGTATTTT.